The entry that follows covers one T cell receptor (beta chain) sequence. Antigen specificity is unknown. This CDR3 spans 15 amino acids. From germline, CDR1 is SGHTA and CDR2 FQGNSA. With 6 bases removed from V and 5 bases from J, the gap between germline ends came to 20 bases. The entry originates in a study of OX40 agonist ivuxolimab in advanced cancers. Study as a whole: It was ivuxolimab, an agonistic anti-OX40 (CD134) antibody, that patients were treated with. A partial response was reached by three patients: one with hepatocellular carcinoma and two with cutaneous melanoma.

With autoimmune disease history or systemic immunosuppression, patients were excluded. This table comes from immunoSEQ multiplex PCR, and its TCRdb copy is limited to in-frame clones, with some not included. The data show nearly 90,000 clones, around 87% seen once. Study-wide results and caveats: The antigens recognized by the expanded peripheral T cells, that is their antigen specificity, were not determined.

The source is an adult with an advanced solid tumor such as melanoma, head and neck, liver or kidney cancer. The chain has TRBV7-2 and TRBJ2-7; D might be TRBD1 (6 bases). Sequences were derived from CD4+ or CD8+ T cells sorted from blood, sampled in a trial of the OX40 agonist ivuxolimab. This CDR3 is CASSLSYRVKHEQYF. In nucleotides, the CDR3 is TGTGCCAGCAGTCTAAGTTACAGGGTGAAACACGAGCAGTACTTC.